The 7 T cell receptor beta chains in this list originate from one sample, sequenced in a study of blood T cell repertoires in COVID-19. The repertoire was sequenced with immunoSEQ multiplex PCR; TCRdb's copy has only in-frame clones and lacks some. The sample includes about 270,000 clones, 88% of them seen just once. Sequences were obtained from peripheral blood. These receptors were collected from a man between 60 and 75 years old who had recovered from COVID-19.

The chain employs TRBV7-9 and TRBJ1-5, with 7 bases aligning to TRBD1. With V trimmed by 5 bases and J by 4 bases, 5 bases remained unmatched. Germline CDR1 reads SEHNR; CDR2 reads FQNEAQ (reference sequence). The CDR3 extends over 14 amino acids. The DNA of the CDR3 is TGTGCCAGCAGCGCCGGGACAGCAAATCAGCCCCAGCATTTT. It translates to CASSAGTANQPQHF.

CDR3 coding DNA: TGTGCCAGCAGCCGAGACAGGGGACCCTACAATGAGCAGTTCTTC. Protein: CASSRDRGPYNEQFF. This chain connects TRBV9 to TRBJ2-1, with 8 bases aligning to TRBD1. Germline CDR1 is SGDLS and CDR2 is YYNGEE. There are 15 residues in the CDR3. J was trimmed by 2 bases and V by 4 bases; bases with no gene match: 5.

This clone was counted between two and nine times. The rearrangement uses TRBV7-6 and TRBJ2-7; tentative D call: TRBD2 (5 bases). The V end lost 5 bases, the J end lost 2 bases, and 16 bases lay between the germline ends. Germline V CDR1 and CDR2: SGHVS, FNYEAQ. The CDR3 extends over 15 amino acids. The CDR3 sequence: CASSPRETKTYEQYF. The CDR3 DNA sequence: TGTGCCAGCAGCCCGAGAGAGACTAAGACCTACGAGCAGTACTTC.

The V gene is TRBV15, the J gene TRBJ2-2; 9 nucleotides match TRBD2. V gave up 0 bases and J gave up 4 bases; unmatched junction bases: 9. Germline loops: CDR1 LNHNV, CDR2 YYDKDF (reference sequence). The CDR3 consists of 18 residues. CDR3 residues: CATSRDAAGGLGTGELFF. The CDR3, as DNA: TGTGCCACCAGCAGAGATGCCGCGGGGGGGCTCGGCACCGGGGAGCTGTTTTTT.

This clone was detected once. V and J are TRBV18 and TRBJ1-4, with D uncertain. The CDR3 contains 15 residues. Trimming took off 3 bases at V and 0 bases at J, with 8 bases between the two ends. The germline CDR1 and CDR2 sequences are KGHSH and LQKENI. DNA for the CDR3: TGTGCCAGCTCACCGAGCTTTGCAACTAATGAAAAACTGTTTTTT. This translates into CASSPSFATNEKLFF.

The chain has TRBV5-1 and TRBJ2-7; weak D call: TRBD1 (6 bases). The germline V gene has CDR1 SGHRS and CDR2 YFSETQ. The CDR3 runs 13 residues. Trimming took off 3 bases at V and 7 bases at J, with 14 bases between the two ends. This CDR3 is CASSSNRDGEQYF. CDR3 bases: TGCGCCAGCAGCTCGAACAGGGACGGGGAGCAGTACTTC.

The chain has TRBV19 and TRBJ1-5, with 10 bases identical to TRBD1. V lost 7 bases to trimming and J lost 7 bases; unmatched junction nucleotides: 4. The CDR3 runs 13 residues. Germline V lookup: CDR1 LNHDA, CDR2 SQIVND (reference sequence). CDR3 DNA sequence: TGTGCCAGTACCATGGACAGGGGGCAGCCCCAGCATTTT. This codes for CASTMDRGQPQHF.